This T cell receptor (beta chain) was recorded in a study of control samples from healthy donors and cancer patients. This clone was seen a handful of times. Produced via immunoSEQ multiplex PCR; TCRdb's table is partial and in-frame only. Of around 180,000 clones listed, around nine tenths are singletons. This receptor was taken from a young woman in good health. Sequences were obtained from blood.

CDR3 DNA: TGTGCCAGCAGTGACGAAAGCGGGGGCTCCTACGAGCAGTACTTC. It codes for CASSDESGGSYEQYF. The gene calls are TRBV6-4 and TRBJ2-7, with 8 bases identical to TRBD2. The CDR3 is made up of 15 amino acids. Per germline, CDR1 MRHNA and CDR2 SNTAGT. V trimming: 2 bases; J trimming: 0 bases; junction bases outside the gene matches: 3.